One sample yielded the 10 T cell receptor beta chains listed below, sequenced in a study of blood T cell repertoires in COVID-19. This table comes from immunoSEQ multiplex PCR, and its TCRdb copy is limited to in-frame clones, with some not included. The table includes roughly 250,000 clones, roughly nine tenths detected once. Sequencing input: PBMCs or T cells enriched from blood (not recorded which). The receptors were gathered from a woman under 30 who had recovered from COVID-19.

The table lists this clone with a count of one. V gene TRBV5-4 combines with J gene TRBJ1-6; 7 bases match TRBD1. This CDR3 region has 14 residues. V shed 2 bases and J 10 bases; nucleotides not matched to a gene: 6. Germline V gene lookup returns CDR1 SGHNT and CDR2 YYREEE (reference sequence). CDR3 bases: TGTGCCAGCAGCTTCGACAGGGAAATGTCACCCCTCCACTTT. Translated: CASSFDREMSPLHF.

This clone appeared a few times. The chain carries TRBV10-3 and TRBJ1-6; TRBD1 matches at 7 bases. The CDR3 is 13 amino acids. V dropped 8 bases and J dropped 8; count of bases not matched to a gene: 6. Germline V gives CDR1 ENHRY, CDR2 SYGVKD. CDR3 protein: CAIRDRADSPLHF. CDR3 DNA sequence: TGTGCCATCCGCGACAGGGCCGATTCACCCCTCCACTTT.

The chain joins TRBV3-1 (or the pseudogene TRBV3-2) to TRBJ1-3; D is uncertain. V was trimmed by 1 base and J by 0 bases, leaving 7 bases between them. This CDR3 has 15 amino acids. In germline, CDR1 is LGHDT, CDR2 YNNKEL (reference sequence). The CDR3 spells CASSQGGASGNTIYF. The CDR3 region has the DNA TGTGCCAGCAGCCAAGGAGGCGCCTCTGGAAACACCATATATTTT.

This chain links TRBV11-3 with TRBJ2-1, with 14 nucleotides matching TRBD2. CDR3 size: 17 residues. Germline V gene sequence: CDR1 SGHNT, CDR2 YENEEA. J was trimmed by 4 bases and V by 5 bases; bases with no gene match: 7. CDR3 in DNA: TGTGCCAGCAGCCTGTCGACTAGCGGGGGGGTTTACAATGAGCAGTTCTTC. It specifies CASSLSTSGGVYNEQFF.

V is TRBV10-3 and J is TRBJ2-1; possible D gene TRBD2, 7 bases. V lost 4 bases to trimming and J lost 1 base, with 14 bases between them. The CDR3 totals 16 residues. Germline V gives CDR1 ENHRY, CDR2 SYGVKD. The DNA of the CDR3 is TGTGCCATCAGTGTCCGAAGGGGGGGTTCCTACAATGAGCAGTTCTTC. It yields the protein CAISVRRGGSYNEQFF.

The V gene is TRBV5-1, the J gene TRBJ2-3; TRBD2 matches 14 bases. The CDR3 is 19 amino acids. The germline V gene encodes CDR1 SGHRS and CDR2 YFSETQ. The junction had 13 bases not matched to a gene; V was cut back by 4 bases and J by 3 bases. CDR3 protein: CASSAGLAGGRRVTDTQYF. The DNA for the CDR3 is TGCGCCAGCAGCGCCGGACTAGCGGGGGGCCGTCGGGTGACAGATACGCAGTATTTT.

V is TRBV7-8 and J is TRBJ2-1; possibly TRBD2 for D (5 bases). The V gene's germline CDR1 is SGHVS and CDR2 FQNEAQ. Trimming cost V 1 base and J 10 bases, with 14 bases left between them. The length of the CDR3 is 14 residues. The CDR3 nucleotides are TGTGCCAGCAGCTTAGTCCCAGCTCCGGGGGAGCAGTTCTTC. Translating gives CASSLVPAPGEQFF.

The CDR3 sequence is CASSRQSYEQYF. The CDR3 DNA is TGTGCCAGCAGTCGACAGTCCTACGAGCAGTACTTC. The chain uses TRBV12-3 or TRBV12-4 and TRBJ2-7; D may be TRBD1 (5 bases). The CDR3 extends over 12 amino acids. The germline V and J ends were trimmed by 5 bases and 1 base, with 6 bases remaining between them.

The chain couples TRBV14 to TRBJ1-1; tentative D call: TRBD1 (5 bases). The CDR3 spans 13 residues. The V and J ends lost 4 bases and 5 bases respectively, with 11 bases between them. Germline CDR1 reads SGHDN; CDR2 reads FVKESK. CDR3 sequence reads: CASSRGVRTEAFF. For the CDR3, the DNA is TGTGCCAGCAGCCGGGGGGTAAGGACTGAAGCTTTCTTT.

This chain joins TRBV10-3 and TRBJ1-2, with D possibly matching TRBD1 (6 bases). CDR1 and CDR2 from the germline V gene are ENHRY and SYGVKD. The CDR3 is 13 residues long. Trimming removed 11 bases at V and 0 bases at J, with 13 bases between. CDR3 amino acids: CAVARQANYGYTF. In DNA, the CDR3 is TGTGCCGTAGCCAGACAGGCTAACTATGGCTACACCTTC.